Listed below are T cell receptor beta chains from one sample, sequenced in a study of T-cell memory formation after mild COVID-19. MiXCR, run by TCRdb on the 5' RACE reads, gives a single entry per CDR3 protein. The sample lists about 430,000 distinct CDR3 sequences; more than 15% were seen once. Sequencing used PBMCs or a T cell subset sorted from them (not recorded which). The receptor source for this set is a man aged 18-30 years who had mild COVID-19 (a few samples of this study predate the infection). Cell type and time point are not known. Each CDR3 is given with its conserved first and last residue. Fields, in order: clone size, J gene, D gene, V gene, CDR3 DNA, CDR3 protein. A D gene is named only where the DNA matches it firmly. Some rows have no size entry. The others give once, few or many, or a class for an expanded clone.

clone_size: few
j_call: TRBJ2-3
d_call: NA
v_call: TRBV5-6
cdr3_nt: TGTGCCAGCAGTCGCCCCTTGGGGTCCGGGGTGACAGATACGCAGTATTTT
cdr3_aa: CASSRPLGSGVTDTQYF

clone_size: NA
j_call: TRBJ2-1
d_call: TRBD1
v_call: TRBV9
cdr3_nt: TGTGCCAGCAGCGTAGCTACCAGGGGGCGGCTTAATGAGCAGTTCTTC
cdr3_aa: CASSVATRGRLNEQFF

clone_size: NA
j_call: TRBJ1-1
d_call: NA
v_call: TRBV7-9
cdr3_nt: TGTGCCAGCAGCTCTCAGTCGGCACTTGTTCTGAACACTGAAGCTTTCTTT
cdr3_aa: CASSSQSALVLNTEAFF

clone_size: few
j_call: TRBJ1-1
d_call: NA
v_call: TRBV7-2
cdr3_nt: TGTGCCAGCAGCGTCTCAGTGAACACTGAAGCTTTCTTT
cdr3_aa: CASSVSVNTEAFF

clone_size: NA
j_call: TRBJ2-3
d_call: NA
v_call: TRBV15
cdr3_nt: TGTGCCACCAGCAAAAGCGGGCCCATCACAGATACGCAGTATTTT
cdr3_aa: CATSKSGPITDTQYF

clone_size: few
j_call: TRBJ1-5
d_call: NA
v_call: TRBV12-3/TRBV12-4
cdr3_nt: TGTGCCAGCACCCGGGGGGGGTTGAGCAATCAGCCCCAGCATTTT
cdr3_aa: CASTRGGLSNQPQHF

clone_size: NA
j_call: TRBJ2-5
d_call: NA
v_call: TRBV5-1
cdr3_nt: TGCGCCAGCAGAGCAGACGTGAAGACCCAGTACTTC
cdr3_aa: CASRADVKTQYF

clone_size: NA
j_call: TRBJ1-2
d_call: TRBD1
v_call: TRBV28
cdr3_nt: TGTGCCAGCAGTCCGGGACAGGGAGGCGATGGCTACACCTTC
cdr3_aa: CASSPGQGGDGYTF

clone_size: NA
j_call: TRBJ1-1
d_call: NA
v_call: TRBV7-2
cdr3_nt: TGTGCCAGCAGCTTTACAGGTCCCACTGAAGCTTTCTTT
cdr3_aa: CASSFTGPTEAFF

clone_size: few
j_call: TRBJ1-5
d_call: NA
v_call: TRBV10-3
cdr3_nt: TGTGCCATCAGTGGCAGTAGGCGGGGGAGCAATCAGCCCCAGCATTTT
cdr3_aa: CAISGSRRGSNQPQHF

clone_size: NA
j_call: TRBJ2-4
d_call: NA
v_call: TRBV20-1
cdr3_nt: TGCAGTGCTAGAGAATCAAACAAAAACATTCAGTACTTC
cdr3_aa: CSARESNKNIQYF

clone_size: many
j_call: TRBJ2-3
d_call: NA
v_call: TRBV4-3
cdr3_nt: TGCGCCAGCAGCCAAGGTCGAGCGTGGACAGATACGCAGTATTTT
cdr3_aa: CASSQGRAWTDTQYF

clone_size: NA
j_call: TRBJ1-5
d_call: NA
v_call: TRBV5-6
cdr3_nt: TGTGCCAGCAGCTTGAACTTTCTCAGCAATCAGCCCCAGCATTTT
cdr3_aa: CASSLNFLSNQPQHF

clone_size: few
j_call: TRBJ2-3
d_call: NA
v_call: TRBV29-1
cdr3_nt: TGCAGCGTTGCCCGGGGGCGCACAGATACGCAGTATTTT
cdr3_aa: CSVARGRTDTQYF

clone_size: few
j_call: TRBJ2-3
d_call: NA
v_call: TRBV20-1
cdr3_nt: TGCAGTGCTAGAGGGGGAGTTCGCACAGATACGCAGTATTTT
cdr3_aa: CSARGGVRTDTQYF

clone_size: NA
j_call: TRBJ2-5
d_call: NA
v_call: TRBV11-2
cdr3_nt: TGTGCCAGCAGCTTAGGGGACCACAGCGTGGGGCAGTACTTC
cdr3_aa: CASSLGDHSVGQYF

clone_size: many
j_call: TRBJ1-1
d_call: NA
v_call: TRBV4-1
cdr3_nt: TGTGCCAGCAGCCAAGGGGGGAACACTGAAGCTTTCTTT
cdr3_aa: CASSQGGNTEAFF

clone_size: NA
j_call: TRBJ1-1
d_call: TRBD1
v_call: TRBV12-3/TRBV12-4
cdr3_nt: TGTGCCAGCGCATCAGGGGGCACTGAAGCTTTCTTT
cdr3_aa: CASASGGTEAFF

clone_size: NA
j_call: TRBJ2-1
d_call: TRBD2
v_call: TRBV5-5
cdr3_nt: TGTGCCAGCAGCTTGGCGATATGGACTAGCGGGGTGGGCTATGAGCAGTTCTTC
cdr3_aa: CASSLAIWTSGVGYEQFF

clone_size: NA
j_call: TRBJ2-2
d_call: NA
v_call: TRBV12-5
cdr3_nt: TGTGCCACCAGCAAGGGCGGCCCTGGGGAGCTGTTTTTT
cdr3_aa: CATSKGGPGELFF

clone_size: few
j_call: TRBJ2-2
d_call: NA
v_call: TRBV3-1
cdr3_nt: TGTGCCAGCAGCCACTTACAGGGAGGAGCCGGGGAGCTGTTTTTT
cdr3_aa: CASSHLQGGAGELFF

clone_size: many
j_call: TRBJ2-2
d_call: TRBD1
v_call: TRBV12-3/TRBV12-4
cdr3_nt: TGTGCCAGCAGTCCGGGACAGGTTTACACCGGGGAGCTGTTTTTT
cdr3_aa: CASSPGQVYTGELFF

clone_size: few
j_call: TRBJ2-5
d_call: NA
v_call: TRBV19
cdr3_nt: TGTGCCAGTAATCTACAGGGTAGAGAGACCCAGTACTTC
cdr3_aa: CASNLQGRETQYF

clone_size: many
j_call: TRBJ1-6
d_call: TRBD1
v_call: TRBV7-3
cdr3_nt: TGTGCCAGCAGCTTTGTCGCAGGGGGACCCCTCCACTTT
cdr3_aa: CASSFVAGGPLHF

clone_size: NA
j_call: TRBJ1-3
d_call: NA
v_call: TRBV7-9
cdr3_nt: TGTGCCAGCAGCTTAATTGTGTCCGCAATTGGAAACACCATATATTTT
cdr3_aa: CASSLIVSAIGNTIYF

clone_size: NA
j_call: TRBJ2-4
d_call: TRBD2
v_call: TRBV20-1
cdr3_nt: TGCAGTGCTAGTTTAGCGGGCCGAGCCAAAAACATTCAGTACTTC
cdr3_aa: CSASLAGRAKNIQYF

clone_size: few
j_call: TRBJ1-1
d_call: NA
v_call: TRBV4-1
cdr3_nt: TGCGCCAGCAGCCAAGGACCTGGGGGGAGCGACACTGAAGCTTTCTTT
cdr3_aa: CASSQGPGGSDTEAFF

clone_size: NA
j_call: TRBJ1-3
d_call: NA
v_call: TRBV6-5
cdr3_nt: TGTGCCAGCAGTTACGGAAATGGGGACAACACCATATATTTT
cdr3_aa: CASSYGNGDNTIYF

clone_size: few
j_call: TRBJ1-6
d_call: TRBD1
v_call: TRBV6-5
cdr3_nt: TGTGCCAGCAGTTACGGGGACAGGGGCTCACCCCTCCACTTT
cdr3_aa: CASSYGDRGSPLHF

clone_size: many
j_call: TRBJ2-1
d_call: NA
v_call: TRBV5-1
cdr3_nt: TGCGCCAGCAGCTTAGGGGGACTCTCCTACAATGAGCAGTTCTTC
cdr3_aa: CASSLGGLSYNEQFF

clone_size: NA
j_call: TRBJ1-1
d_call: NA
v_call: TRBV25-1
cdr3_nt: TGTGCCAGCCTCTCTCAGAGGGGCACTGAAGCTTTCTTT
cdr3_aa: CASLSQRGTEAFF

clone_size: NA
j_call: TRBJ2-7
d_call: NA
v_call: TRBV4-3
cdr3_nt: TGCGCCAGCAGCCAGTTACAGGGCCTCGGCTACGAGCAGTACTTC
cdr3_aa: CASSQLQGLGYEQYF

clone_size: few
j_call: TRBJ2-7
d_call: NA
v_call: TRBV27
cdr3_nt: TGTGCCAGCAGTTTAGGTCGGTTGGCGGAAGGGTACGAGCAGTACTTC
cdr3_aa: CASSLGRLAEGYEQYF

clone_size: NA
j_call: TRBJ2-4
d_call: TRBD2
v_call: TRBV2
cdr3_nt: TGTGCCAGCCGCATGCGGGAGCTAGCCAAAAACATTCAGTACTTC
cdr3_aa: CASRMRELAKNIQYF

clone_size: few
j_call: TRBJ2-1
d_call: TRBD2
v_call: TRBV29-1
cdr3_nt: TGCAGCGTTGAACCTAGCGGGGGACCTTCCAATGAGCAGTTCTTC
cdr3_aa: CSVEPSGGPSNEQFF

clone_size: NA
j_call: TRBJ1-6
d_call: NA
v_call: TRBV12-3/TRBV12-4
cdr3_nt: TGTGCCAGCAGTCCAAGGAGCGGGCGGTCACCCCTCCACTTT
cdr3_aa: CASSPRSGRSPLHF

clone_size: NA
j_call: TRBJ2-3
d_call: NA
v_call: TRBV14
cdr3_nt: TGTGCCAGCAGCCGTCAGAACACAGATACGCAGTATTTT
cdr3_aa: CASSRQNTDTQYF

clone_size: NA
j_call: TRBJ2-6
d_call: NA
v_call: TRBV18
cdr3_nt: TGTGCCAGCTCACCCGAGAGATCTGGGGCCAACGTCCTGACTTTC
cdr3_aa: CASSPERSGANVLTF

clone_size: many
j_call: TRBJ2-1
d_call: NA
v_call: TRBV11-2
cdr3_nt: TGTGCCAGCAGCTTAGCAACATACAATGAGCAGTTCTTC
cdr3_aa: CASSLATYNEQFF

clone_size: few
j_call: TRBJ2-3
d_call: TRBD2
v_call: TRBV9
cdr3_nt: TGTGCCAGCAGCGTCAGCGGGGGCCTCACAGATACGCAGTATTTT
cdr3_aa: CASSVSGGLTDTQYF